These 15 T cell receptor beta chains came from one sample sequenced in a study of cytomegalovirus exposure and HLA in healthy donors. Vbeta (60) and Jbeta (13) primers were used in the PCR. TCRdb keeps only in-frame clones here, not all; method: immunoSEQ multiplex PCR. The sample includes 70,000 to 85,000 clones, roughly 65% of them seen just once. What was sequenced was PBMCs. These receptors originate from a male donor in good health and CMV-seropositive.

This chain connects TRBV2 to TRBJ1-5, with D possibly TRBD1 on 5 matching bases. V lost 1 base, J lost 6 bases, and 7 bases lay in between. The CDR3 is 13 amino acids. Germline CDR1 SNHLY, CDR2 FYNNEI. In DNA, the CDR3 is TGTGCCAGCAGTGAAGGGGGGGTTCAGCCCCAGCATTTT. Protein product: CASSEGGVQPQHF.

In this sample, this clone turned up once. The chain recombines TRBV6-1 with TRBJ1-2; TRBD1 agrees at 8 bases. The V and J ends lost 2 bases and 4 bases, in that order; junction bases with no gene match: 3. CDR1 MNHNS and CDR2 SASEGT come from the germline V gene. The CDR3 is made up of 14 amino acids. CDR3 DNA: TGTGCCAGCAGTGAACGGACAGGGCCCTATGGCTACACCTTC. Translating it yields CASSERTGPYGYTF.

The chain employs TRBV5-3 and TRBJ1-1, with unresolved D. TRBV5-3 qualifies as an ORF whose function is uncertain. The V and J ends lost 5 bases and 0 bases respectively, with 14 bases between them. This CDR3 region has 15 residues. CDR3 region: CARRQRITMNTEAFF. CDR3 nucleotides: TGTGCCAGAAGGCAGCGGATAACGATGAACACTGAAGCTTTCTTT.

The gene calls are TRBV7-9 and TRBJ2-3; 7 nucleotides match TRBD2. CDR3 length equals 15 residues. CDR1 is SEHNR and CDR2 is FQNEAQ in the germline V gene (reference sequence). Trimming removed 1 base from V and 4 bases from J; junction bases left unmatched: 5. The CDR3 reads CASSLDGGSADTQYF. DNA for the CDR3: TGTGCCAGCAGCTTAGACGGCGGGAGTGCAGATACGCAGTATTTT.

The rearrangement uses TRBV7-9 and TRBJ2-1; TRBD2 matches 10 bases. V shed 11 bases and J 7 bases; nucleotides not matched to a gene: 11. The CDR3 covers 14 residues. CDR1 SEHNR and CDR2 FQNEAQ come from the germline V gene (reference sequence). The CDR3 nucleotides read TGTGCCCTAGGGGCTAGCGGGAGCTTGAATGAGCAGTTCTTC. Amino acid sequence: CALGASGSLNEQFF. Combining the CDR3 with reference TRBV7-9 and TRBJ2-1 gives the whole variable domain DTGVSQNPRHKITKRGQNVTFRCDPISEHNRLYWYRQTLGQGPEFLTYFQNEAQLEKSRLLSDRFSAERPKGSFSTLEIQRTEQGDSAMYLCALGASGSLNEQFFGPGTRLTVL.

DNA of the CDR3: TGTGCCTGGAGAGGAACCCCTGAACAGGGGTACGAGCAGTACTTC. Translation gives CAWRGTPEQGYEQYF. The rearrangement links TRBV30 to TRBJ2-7; 7 positions match TRBD1. The CDR3 loop spans 15 amino acids. J lost 4 bases, V lost 3 bases, and 12 bases had no gene match. Germline V gene sequence: CDR1 GTSNPN, CDR2 SVGIG (reference sequence).

The CDR3 region is CASRLEVGTGIGGYTF. CDR3 DNA: TGTGCCAGCAGACTCGAGGTAGGGACAGGGATCGGTGGCTACACCTTC. V usage is TRBV28 and J usage is TRBJ1-2; 9 nucleotides agree with TRBD1. Germline V gene sequence: CDR1 MDHEN, CDR2 SYDVKM. The CDR3 has 16 amino acids. V trimming: 6 bases; J trimming: 7 bases; junction bases outside the gene matches: 15.

The chain links TRBV15 to TRBJ2-3, with a tentative D call TRBD2 (6 bases). This CDR3 is built from 16 residues. V gave up 6 bases and J gave up 0 bases, with 16 bases separating them. Germline assignment: CDR1 LNHNV and CDR2 YYDKDF (reference sequence). The CDR3 DNA follows: TGTGCCACCAGTGGGGACTTCCTAACTAGCACAGATACGCAGTATTTT. This gives the protein CATSGDFLTSTDTQYF.

The chain is built from TRBV6-5 and TRBJ2-1; the D gene is possibly TRBD2 (6 bases). The CDR3 length is 16 residues. V dropped 0 bases and J dropped 10 bases, with 19 bases sitting between them. In germline, CDR1 is MNHEY, CDR2 SVGAGI. In nucleotides, the CDR3 is TGTGCCAGCAGTTACTCGAGGTTCGGCGGGGCGCCCGAGCAGTTCTTC. Residues: CASSYSRFGGAPEQFF.

CDR3 sequence reads: CASSGALGANVLTF. Here the CDR3 DNA reads TGTGCCAGCAGCGGGGCGCTTGGGGCCAACGTCCTGACTTTC. The V and J genes are TRBV9 and TRBJ2-6, with D unresolved. V was clipped by 3 bases and J by 3 bases, with 7 bases between them. The germline gives CDR1 SGDLS, CDR2 YYNGEE. This CDR3 comprises 14 residues.

The CDR3 region is CASSILQGVEAFF. The CDR3 DNA is TGTGCCAGCAGTATCTTACAGGGTGTTGAAGCTTTCTTT. The J gene is TRBJ1-1, the V gene TRBV27; possibly TRBD1 for D (6 bases). The germline V and J ends were trimmed by 5 bases and 7 bases, with 14 bases remaining between them. CDR1 is MNHEY and CDR2 is SMNVEV in the germline V gene (reference sequence). The CDR3 has 13 residues.

The chain couples TRBV14 to TRBJ1-1, with 7 bases identical to TRBD1. The CDR3 is 13 residues long. V lost 4 bases, J lost 3 bases, and 2 bases stayed unmatched. Germline V gives CDR1 SGHDN, CDR2 FVKESK. The chain's CDR3 is CASSRRGDTEAFF. For the CDR3, the DNA is TGTGCCAGCAGCCGCAGGGGGGACACTGAAGCTTTCTTT.

The chain has TRBV5-1 and TRBJ2-2, with 7 bases fitting TRBD2. V lost 4 bases to trimming and J lost 3 bases; unmatched junction nucleotides: 3. Germline V gives CDR1 SGHRS, CDR2 YFSETQ. The CDR3 sequence is 14 residues long. The CDR3 protein is CASSPTSDTGELFF. CDR3 bases: TGCGCCAGCAGCCCCACTAGCGACACCGGGGAGCTGTTTTTT.

The chain employs TRBV5-4 and TRBJ2-3, with 10 positions matching TRBD2. Per germline, CDR1 SGHNT and CDR2 YYREEE (reference sequence). The CDR3 has 17 amino acids. V was pared by 0 bases and J by 4 bases, with 8 bases of the junction left unmatched. The CDR3 nucleotides read TGTGCCAGCAGCTTGGAGTCCAGCGGGAGGGCCTCAGATACGCAGTATTTT. Protein: CASSLESSGRASDTQYF.

Notes on this clone: Within the sample, other DNA sequences also encode this same CDR3. The rearrangement uses TRBV19 and TRBJ1-2, with 7 bases matching TRBD1. V lost 3 bases and J lost 3; bases outside the gene matches: 4. The CDR3 runs 14 residues. Germline V gene sequence: CDR1 LNHDA, CDR2 SQIVND (reference sequence). The CDR3 DNA is TGTGCCAGTAGTATCAGGGGGGCGGACTATGGCTACACCTTC. Translation gives CASSIRGADYGYTF. Filled out from reference TRBV19 and TRBJ1-2, the complete variable domain reads DGGITQSPKYLFRKEGQNVTLSCEQNLNHDAMYWYRQDPGQGLRLIYYSQIVNDFQKGDIAEGYSVSREKKESFPLTVTSAQKNPTAFYLCASSIRGADYGYTFGSGTRLTVV.